The 21 T cell receptor beta chains listed next were all sequenced from one sample in a study of cytomegalovirus exposure and HLA in healthy donors (TCRdb year 2017). The library was obtained by the immunoSEQ multiplex PCR assay. A mixture of 60 forward primers for TCR Vbeta segments and 13 reverse primers for TCR Jbeta segments was used in the multiplex PCR. In its TCRdb copy, this immuneACCESS table keeps in-frame sequences only and misses some clones. Where compared with another copy, unresolved V genes explain less than half of these, and the others have no known cause. The sample data list 120,000 to 150,000 clones, and about 73% of these were observed just once. Over 2.5% of the sample rests with the top ten. Sequenced material: PBMCs. These receptors all come from a man in his forties or fifties in good health and CMV-seropositive.

J is TRBJ2-1 and V is TRBV27; 13 nucleotides match TRBD2. This CDR3 is built from 15 residues. Trimming removed 5 bases from V and 6 bases from J; junction bases left unmatched: 4. The germline gives CDR1 MNHEY, CDR2 SMNVEV (reference sequence). In DNA form, the CDR3 reads TGTGCCAGCAGTGGGGGGACTAGCGGGATCAATGAGCAGTTCTTC. Translation: CASSGGTSGINEQFF.

This chain joins TRBV9 and TRBJ2-5; 11 bases agree with TRBD2. The V gene end was trimmed by 6 bases and the J gene end by 3 bases; junction bases not matched to a gene: 16. This CDR3 region has 18 residues. CDR1 is SGDLS, CDR2 YYNGEE, per germline. The CDR3 nucleotides read TGTGCCAGCATCACTTTAAACCGACTAGCGGGAAGAAAAGAGACCCAGTACTTC. Amino acids: CASITLNRLAGRKETQYF.

The V and J genes are TRBV6-5 and TRBJ2-3, with D tentatively TRBD2 (6 bases). The CDR3 is 15 residues long. CDR1 is MNHEY, CDR2 SVGAGI, per germline. The V end lost 6 bases, the J end lost 3 bases, and 16 bases lay between the germline ends. CDR3 nucleotide sequence: TGTGCCAGCAGATCCCCGGGACGGGGGACAGATACGCAGTATTTT. This translates into CASRSPGRGTDTQYF.

The V call is TRBV9, the J call TRBJ2-5, with 9 bases lining up with TRBD1. The DNA end favors TRBJ2-7, so the J call may be wrong. The CDR3 is made up of 15 amino acids. The germline gives CDR1 SGDLS, CDR2 YYNGEE. The CDR3 spells CASSALGTGPYEQYF. The CDR3 nucleotides are TGTGCCAGCAGCGCTCTAGGGACAGGGCCCTACGAGCAGTACTTC.

The CDR3 sequence is CAWSQGLSSTEAFF. The CDR3 nucleotides read TGTGCCTGGAGTCAGGGCCTATCGAGCACTGAAGCTTTCTTT. This chain uses TRBV30 with TRBJ1-1; the D gene is possibly TRBD1 (5 bases). V was cut by 2 bases and J by 4 bases, with 14 bases left in between. In germline, CDR1 is GTSNPN, CDR2 SVGIG (reference sequence). The CDR3 totals 14 residues.

This clone was counted once. The chain employs TRBV7-9 and TRBJ2-1; TRBD2 matches 11 bases. V lost 1 base to trimming and J lost 6 bases; unmatched junction nucleotides: 5. The CDR3 spans 16 residues. Germline CDR1 is SEHNR and CDR2 is FQNEAQ (reference sequence). Here the CDR3 DNA reads TGTGCCAGCAGCTTAGTAGCGGGAGGGGCCCGCAATGAGCAGTTCTTC. It translates to CASSLVAGGARNEQFF.

This chain uses TRBV23-1 with TRBJ2-7; 14 bases map to TRBD2. TRBV23-1 is given ORF status, its function remaining uncertain. The CDR3 totals 21 residues. The V gene end was trimmed by 2 bases and the J gene end by 5 bases; junction bases not matched to a gene: 20. Here the CDR3 reads CASSQGQSVLGTSGSIDEQYF. CDR3 nucleotide sequence: TGCGCCAGCAGTCAAGGACAGTCGGTCCTCGGGACTAGCGGGAGTATCGACGAGCAGTACTTC.

This clone was counted only a few times. In nucleotides, the CDR3 is TGTGCCAGCCGAGGGGGGGCCGGCACTGAAGCTTTCTTT. This gives the protein CASRGGAGTEAFF. The chain joins TRBV19 to TRBJ1-1; possibly TRBD1 for D (6 bases). The CDR3 loop spans 13 amino acids. Germline assignment: CDR1 LNHDA and CDR2 SQIVND (reference sequence). Between the trimmed V and J ends, which lost 9 bases and 4 bases, there was a span of 15 bases.

This CDR3 is CASSLVNTPEQSYGYTF. The CDR3, as DNA: TGTGCCAGCAGCTTAGTTAACACCCCGGAGCAGTCCTATGGCTACACCTTC. The gene calls are TRBV7-2 and TRBJ1-2; the D is unclear. The length of the CDR3 is 17 residues. Trimming pared 1 base from V and 4 bases from J, leaving 19 bases between. Germline assignment: CDR1 SGHTA and CDR2 FQGNSA.

V and J are TRBV2 and TRBJ1-5; no firm D call. Germline loops: CDR1 SNHLY, CDR2 FYNNEI. V lost 8 bases, J lost 0 bases, and 5 bases lay in between. The CDR3 runs 12 residues. CDR3 nucleotides: TGTGCCAGCGGAGATAGCAATCAGCCCCAGCATTTT. It is translated as CASGDSNQPQHF.

J is TRBJ2-1 and V is TRBV5-1; 8 bases map to TRBD2. Germline CDR1 is SGHRS and CDR2 is YFSETQ. The V gene end was trimmed by 2 bases and the J gene end by 5 bases; junction bases not matched to a gene: 6. CDR3 length: 15 residues. CDR3 sequence reads: CASSLGLAGHNEQFF. The CDR3 nucleotides read TGCGCCAGCAGCTTAGGGCTAGCGGGCCACAATGAGCAGTTCTTC.

The chain employs TRBV28 and TRBJ1-2; TRBD1 aligns across 9 bases. The germline gives CDR1 MDHEN, CDR2 SYDVKM. The CDR3 sequence is 18 residues long. J gave up 4 bases and V 4 bases, and 16 bases lay outside the gene matches. The CDR3: CASSSKTGGARISYGYTF. The DNA of the CDR3 is TGTGCCAGCAGTTCAAAAACAGGGGGCGCAAGAATATCCTATGGCTACACCTTC.

This clone was recorded only once. The V and J genes are TRBV30 and TRBJ1-5; D uncertain. Per germline, CDR1 GTSNPN and CDR2 SVGIG (reference sequence). Trimming stripped 2 bases from V and 5 bases from J, with 10 bases between. The CDR3 length is 13 residues. The CDR3 sequence is CAWSSTEHQPQHF. The CDR3 bases are TGTGCCTGGAGTTCTACCGAACATCAGCCCCAGCATTTT.

This chain uses TRBV5-1 with TRBJ1-1, with 7 positions matching TRBD1. Germline CDR1 and CDR2: SGHRS and YFSETQ. V dropped 4 bases and J dropped 5; count of bases not matched to a gene: 11. The CDR3 sequence is 15 residues long. Here the CDR3 reads CASSRIGGADTEAFF. The CDR3 DNA reads as TGCGCCAGCAGCCGGATAGGGGGCGCGGATACTGAAGCTTTCTTT.

The sample holds a few counts of this clone. The rearrangement joins TRBV11-3 to TRBJ2-1; no clear D gene. With 1 base removed from V and 7 bases from J, the gap between germline ends came to 8 bases. CDR3 length equals 13 residues. The germline V gene encodes CDR1 SGHNT and CDR2 YENEEA. As DNA, the CDR3 is TGTGCCAGCAGCTTAGGGGCTGCGAATGAGCAGTTCTTC. Encoded protein: CASSLGAANEQFF.

This clone has only a few counts. The gene calls are TRBV28 and TRBJ1-2; D not certain. V was trimmed by 2 bases and J by 1 base, leaving 8 bases between them. The length of the CDR3 is 14 residues. Germline CDR1 MDHEN, CDR2 SYDVKM. CDR3 bases: TGTGCCAGCAGTTTAGGGCAGCTTAACTATGGCTACACCTTC. This sequence encodes CASSLGQLNYGYTF.

This chain connects TRBV6-5 to TRBJ2-7; D is possibly TRBD1 (5 bases). The CDR3 has 14 residues. Trimming stripped 4 bases from V and 3 bases from J, with 13 bases between. Germline V gene lookup returns CDR1 MNHEY and CDR2 SVGAGI. CDR3 in amino acids: CASSSQTQGYEQYF. The DNA for the CDR3 is TGTGCCAGCAGTTCCCAAACCCAGGGCTACGAGCAGTACTTC.

This rearrangement joins TRBV27 to TRBJ2-3, with 10 bases matching TRBD2. With V trimmed by 5 bases and J by 4 bases, 3 bases remained unmatched. This CDR3 is 14 amino acids long. CDR1 and CDR2 from the germline V gene are MNHEY and SMNVEV (reference sequence). The CDR3, as DNA: TGTGCCAGCAGTCTCCTAGCGGGAGCAGATACGCAGTATTTT. Translating gives CASSLLAGADTQYF.

The CDR3 loop is CASSLAGTGIYEQYF. The CDR3 DNA is TGCGCCAGCAGCCTGGCCGGGACAGGGATCTACGAGCAGTACTTC. V is TRBV5-1 and J is TRBJ2-5; 9 nucleotides align to TRBD1. The end of the DNA fits TRBJ2-7 better, so the J call may be wrong. The CDR3 has 15 amino acids. Germline lookup yields CDR1 SGHRS and CDR2 YFSETQ.

For the CDR3, the DNA is TGCAGCGTTGTATCTTGGACTAGCGGTTCTACCGAGCAGTACTTC. This translates into CSVVSWTSGSTEQYF. This sequence joins TRBV29-1 and TRBJ2-7, with 10 bases identical to TRBD2. The CDR3 loop spans 15 amino acids. After removal of 4 bases from V and 6 bases from J, the junction contained 12 bases not matched to a gene. Germline assignment: CDR1 SQVTM and CDR2 ANQGSEA.

The V call is TRBV19, the J call TRBJ2-1; unclear D gene. CDR3 length equals 13 residues. Germline V gene sequence: CDR1 LNHDA, CDR2 SQIVND (reference sequence). CDR3 protein: CAVGPKAYNEQFF. The CDR3 region has the DNA TGTGCAGTGGGCCCTAAGGCTTACAATGAGCAGTTCTTC.